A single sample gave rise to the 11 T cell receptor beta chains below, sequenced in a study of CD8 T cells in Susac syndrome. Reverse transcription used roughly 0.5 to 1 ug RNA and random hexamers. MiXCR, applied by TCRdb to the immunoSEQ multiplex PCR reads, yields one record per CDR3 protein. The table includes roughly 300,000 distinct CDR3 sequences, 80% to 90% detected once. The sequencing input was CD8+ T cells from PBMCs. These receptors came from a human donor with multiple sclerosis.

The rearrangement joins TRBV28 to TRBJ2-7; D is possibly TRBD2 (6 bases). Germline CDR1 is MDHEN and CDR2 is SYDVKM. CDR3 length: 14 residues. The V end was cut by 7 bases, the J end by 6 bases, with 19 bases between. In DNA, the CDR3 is TGTGCCAGCACGCCAAGGTTGGAGGGATCCGAGCAGTACTTC. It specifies CASTPRLEGSEQYF.

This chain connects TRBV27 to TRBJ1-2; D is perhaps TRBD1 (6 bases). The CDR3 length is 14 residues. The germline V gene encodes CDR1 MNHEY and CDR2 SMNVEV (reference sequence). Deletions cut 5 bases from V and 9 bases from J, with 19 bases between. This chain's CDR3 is CASSARGGKESYTF. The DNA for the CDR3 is TGTGCCAGCAGTGCTCGAGGGGGGAAGGAGAGCTACACCTTC.

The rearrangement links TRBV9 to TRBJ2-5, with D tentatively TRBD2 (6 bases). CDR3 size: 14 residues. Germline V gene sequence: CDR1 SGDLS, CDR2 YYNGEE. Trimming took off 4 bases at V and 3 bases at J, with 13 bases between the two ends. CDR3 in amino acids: CASSKTSTKETQYF. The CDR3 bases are TGTGCCAGCAGCAAGACTAGTACGAAAGAGACCCAGTACTTC. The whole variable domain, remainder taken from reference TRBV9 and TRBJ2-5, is DSGVTQTPKHLITATGQRVTLRCSPRSGDLSVYWYQQSLDQGLQFLIQYYNGEERAKGNILERFSAQQFPDLHSELNLSSLELGDSALYFCASSKTSTKETQYFGPGTRLLVL.

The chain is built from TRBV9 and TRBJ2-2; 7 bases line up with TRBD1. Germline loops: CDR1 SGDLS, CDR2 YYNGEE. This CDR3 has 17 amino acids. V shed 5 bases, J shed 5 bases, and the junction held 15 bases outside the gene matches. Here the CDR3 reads CASRAEGAPGKTGELFF. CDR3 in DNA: TGTGCCAGCAGAGCTGAGGGGGCGCCGGGAAAAACCGGGGAGCTGTTTTTT.

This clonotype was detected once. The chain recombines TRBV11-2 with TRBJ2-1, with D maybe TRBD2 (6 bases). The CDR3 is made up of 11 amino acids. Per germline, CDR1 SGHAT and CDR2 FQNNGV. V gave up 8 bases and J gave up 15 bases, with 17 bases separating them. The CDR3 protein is CASSGRRERFF. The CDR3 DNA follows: TGTGCCAGCTCGGGACGCCGGGAGAGGTTCTTC.

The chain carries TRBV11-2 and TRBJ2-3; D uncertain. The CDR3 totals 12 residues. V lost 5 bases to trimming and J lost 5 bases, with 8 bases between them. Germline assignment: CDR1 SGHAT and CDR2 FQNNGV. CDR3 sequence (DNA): TGTGCCAGCAGCCATGGGGAAGATACGCAGTATTTT. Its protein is CASSHGEDTQYF. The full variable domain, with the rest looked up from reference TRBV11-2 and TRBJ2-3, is EAGVAQSPRYKIIEKRQSVAFWCNPISGHATLYWYQQILGQGPKLLIQFQNNGVVDDSQLPKDRFSAERLKGVDSTLKIQPAKLEDSAVYLCASSHGEDTQYFGPGTRLTVL.

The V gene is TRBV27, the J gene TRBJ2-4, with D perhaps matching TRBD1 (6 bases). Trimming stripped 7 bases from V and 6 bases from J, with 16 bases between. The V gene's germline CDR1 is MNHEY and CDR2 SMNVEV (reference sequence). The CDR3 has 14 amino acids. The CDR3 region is CASTRAGAGNIQYF. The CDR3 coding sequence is TGTGCCAGCACCCGGGCAGGGGCCGGAAACATTCAGTACTTC.

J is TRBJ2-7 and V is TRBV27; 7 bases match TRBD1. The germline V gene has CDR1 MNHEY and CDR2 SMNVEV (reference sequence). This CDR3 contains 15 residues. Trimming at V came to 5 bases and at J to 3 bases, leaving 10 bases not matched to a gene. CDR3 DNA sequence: TGTGCCAGCAGTCCAACACCGGGACAGATCTACGAGCAGTACTTC. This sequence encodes CASSPTPGQIYEQYF.

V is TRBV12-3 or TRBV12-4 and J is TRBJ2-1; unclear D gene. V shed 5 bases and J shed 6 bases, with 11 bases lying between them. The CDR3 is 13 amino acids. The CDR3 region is CASSALLTNEQFF. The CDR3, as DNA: TGTGCCAGCAGTGCGCTCCTCACCAATGAGCAGTTCTTC.

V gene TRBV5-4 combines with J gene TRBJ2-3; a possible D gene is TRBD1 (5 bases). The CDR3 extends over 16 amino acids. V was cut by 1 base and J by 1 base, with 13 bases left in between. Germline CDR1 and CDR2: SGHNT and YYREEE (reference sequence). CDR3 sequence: CASSLTPGRGTDTQYF. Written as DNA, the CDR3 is TGTGCCAGCAGCTTGACCCCAGGCAGGGGCACAGATACGCAGTATTTT.

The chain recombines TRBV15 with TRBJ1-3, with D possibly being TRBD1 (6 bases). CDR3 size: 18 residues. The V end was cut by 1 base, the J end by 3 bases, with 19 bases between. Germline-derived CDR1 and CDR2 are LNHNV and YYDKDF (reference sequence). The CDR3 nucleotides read TGTGCCACCAGCAGAGGCGAATTTCGGGGGGGCATTGGAAACACCATATATTTT. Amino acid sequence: CATSRGEFRGGIGNTIYF.